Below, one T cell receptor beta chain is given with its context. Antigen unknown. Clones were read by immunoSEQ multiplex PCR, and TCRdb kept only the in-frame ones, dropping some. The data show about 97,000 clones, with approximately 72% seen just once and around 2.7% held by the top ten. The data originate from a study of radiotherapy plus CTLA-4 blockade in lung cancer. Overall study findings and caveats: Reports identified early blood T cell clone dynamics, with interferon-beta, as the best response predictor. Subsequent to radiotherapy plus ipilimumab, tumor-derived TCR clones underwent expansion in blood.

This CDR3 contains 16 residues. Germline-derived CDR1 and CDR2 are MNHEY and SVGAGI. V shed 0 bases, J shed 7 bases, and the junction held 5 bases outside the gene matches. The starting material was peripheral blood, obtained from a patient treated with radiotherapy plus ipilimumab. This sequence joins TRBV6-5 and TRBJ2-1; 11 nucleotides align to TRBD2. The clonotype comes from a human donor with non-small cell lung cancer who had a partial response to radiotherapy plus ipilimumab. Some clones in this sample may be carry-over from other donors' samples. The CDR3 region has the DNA TGTGCCAGCAGTTACTCGATAGCGGGAGGGAGAAATGAGCAGTTCTTC. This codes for CASSYSIAGGRNEQFF.